This paragraph reports one TCR beta chain. This receptor's antigen is unknown. No per-base quality is available; no much larger clone lies one base away. This record comes from a study of T cell responses to AZD1222 COVID-19 vaccine (dated by TCRdb to the early 2020s). Broadly, across the study: TCR sequencing was performed for 233 trial participants, of whom about 200 were given two doses of AZD1222 and about 25 were given two doses of MenACWY control vaccine. Trial participants were enrolled by age into subgroups of 18-55, 56-69 and 70-plus years, and around 140, 26 and 57 TCR-sequenced participants, respectively, were included in these subgroups. The paper as a whole reports these results and caveats: Participants were mostly white British and included more females than males, and it was suggested by the authors that clonal diversity may have been underestimated. After two AZD1222 doses, both the breadth and the depth of spike-specific TCRs were significantly higher than at day 0 and than in MenACWY recipients. Epitopes outside the regions mutated in the B.1.351 and B.1.1.7 variants were reportedly recognized by nearly half of the unique spike-specific TCRs. The 56-69-year group was small, and its depth increase did not reach significance, likely because of low power. No day 14 peak-response samples were available, so repertoires were characterized only after the peak T cell response. The vaccine-associated CD4 TCRs covered the entire spike protein, and the dominant responses fell in regions 160-218 and 743-854. Conclusions about previously exposed vaccinees are limited because only five to seven AZD1222 recipients were SARS-CoV-2 seropositive at baseline.

Explained via the paper, the time point label denotes: sample from adult after SARS-CoV-2 infection, after symptom onset. A couple of convalescent COVID-19 patients, sampled after symptom onset from adults with prior SARS-CoV-2 infection, were also TCR-sequenced for comparison. The CDR3 regions of human TCRbeta chains were analyzed by immunosequencing. Under the source paper's analysis protocol: TCRs in the repertoires were matched against a reference library of SARS-CoV-2-specific TCRs that had been generated with the MIRA antigen-specificity platform. Breadth was defined as the fraction of unique TCRs that were SARS-CoV-2-associated, and depth was defined as the fraction of total T cells that were SARS-CoV-2-associated. Using the MIRA data, each spike-specific TCR was mapped to the spike region that the TCR reacts to and placed in a CD4 or CD8 class. Log10-transformed breadth and depth values were compared by one-way ANOVA with Sidak's multiple comparisons tests. TCRdb provides this immuneACCESS table in a form limited to in-frame rearrangements. Some clones are lacking; in checked studies, under half of them reflect an unresolved V gene, and why the rest are absent is not known. That table furnishes V, J and clone size, whereas the DNA furnished D and trimming. Across this sample there are about 150,000 clones, with 88% seen only once. The leading ten clones occupy over 6% of the sample.

The receptor was derived from an adult who had recovered from COVID-19. Material: peripheral blood, obtained after recovery from COVID-19.

The CDR3 region: CASSPRGSYLNTEAFF. The bases are TGTGCCAGCAGTCCTAGGGGCAGTTATTTGAACACTGAAGCTTTCTTT. This chain joins TRBV2 to TRBJ1-1, with TRBD1 as a weak D call on 5 bases. CDR1 SNHLY and CDR2 FYNNEI are derived from the germline V gene. A distance of 16 bases separates the germline ends of V and J, which lose 5 bases and 0 bases respectively. The CDR3 sequence holds 16 residues, the cysteine and phenylalanine included. The kept DNA is CDR3 alone, 48 bases in frame from the first base.